The sequence of this TCR beta chain was determined in a study of response to subunit inactivated influenza vaccine. V was clipped by 6 bases and J by 4 bases; unmatched bases: 6. This CDR3 contains 16 residues. Notes on the study in general: Every seasonal influenza vaccination brings in few new T cells, the authors suggested.

A note on this clonotype: The target antigen is unknown.

TCRdb reprocessed the RT-PCR reads with MiXCR, giving one entry per CDR3 protein. This table holds approximately 480,000 distinct CDR3 sequences, roughly 11% found once. The TCR originated in a man aged 45-65 years who received an inactivated influenza vaccine. The chain carries TRBV12-3 or TRBV12-4 and TRBJ2-6; TRBD1 aligns across 10 bases. The sequences come from PBMCs from blood, collected more than 35 days after vaccination. CDR3 residues: CASSPGTGAGANVLTF. The CDR3 DNA follows: TGTGCCAGCAGCCCCGGGACAGGGGCCGGGGCCAACGTCCTGACTTTC.